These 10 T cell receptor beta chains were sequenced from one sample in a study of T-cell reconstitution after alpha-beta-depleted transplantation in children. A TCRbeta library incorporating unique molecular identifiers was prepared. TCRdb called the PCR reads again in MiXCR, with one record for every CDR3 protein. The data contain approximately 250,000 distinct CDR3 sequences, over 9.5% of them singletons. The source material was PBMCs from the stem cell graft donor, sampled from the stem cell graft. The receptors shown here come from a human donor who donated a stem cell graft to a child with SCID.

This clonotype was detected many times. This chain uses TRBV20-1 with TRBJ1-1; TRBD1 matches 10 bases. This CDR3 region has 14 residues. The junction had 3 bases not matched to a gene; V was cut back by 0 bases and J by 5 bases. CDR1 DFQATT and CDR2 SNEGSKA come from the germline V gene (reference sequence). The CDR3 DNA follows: TGCAGTGCTAGAGAATGGGACAGGGGAACTGAAGCTTTCTTT. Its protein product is CSAREWDRGTEAFF.

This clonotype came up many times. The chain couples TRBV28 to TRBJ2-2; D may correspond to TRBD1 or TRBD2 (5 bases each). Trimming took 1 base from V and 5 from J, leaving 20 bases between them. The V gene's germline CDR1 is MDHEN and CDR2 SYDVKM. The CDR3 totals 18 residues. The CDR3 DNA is TGTGCCAGCAGTTTATTCGGCTTGAGGGGCTTGGGTACCGGGGAGCTGTTTTTT. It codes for CASSLFGLRGLGTGELFF.

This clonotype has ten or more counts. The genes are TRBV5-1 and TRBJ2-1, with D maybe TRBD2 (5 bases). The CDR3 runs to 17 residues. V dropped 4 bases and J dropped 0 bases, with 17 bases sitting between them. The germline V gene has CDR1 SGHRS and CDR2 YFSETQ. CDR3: CASSSKPKGSSYNEQFF. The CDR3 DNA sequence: TGCGCCAGCAGCAGTAAACCCAAAGGGAGCTCCTACAATGAGCAGTTCTTC.

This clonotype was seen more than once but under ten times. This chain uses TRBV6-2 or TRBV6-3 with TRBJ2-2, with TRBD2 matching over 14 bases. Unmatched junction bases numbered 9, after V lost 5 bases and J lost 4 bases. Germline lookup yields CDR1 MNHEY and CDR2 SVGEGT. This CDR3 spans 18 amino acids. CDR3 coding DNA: TGTGCCAGCAGTCAGACCCTCGGACTAGCGGGGGGCACCGGGGAGCTGTTTTTT. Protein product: CASSQTLGLAGGTGELFF.

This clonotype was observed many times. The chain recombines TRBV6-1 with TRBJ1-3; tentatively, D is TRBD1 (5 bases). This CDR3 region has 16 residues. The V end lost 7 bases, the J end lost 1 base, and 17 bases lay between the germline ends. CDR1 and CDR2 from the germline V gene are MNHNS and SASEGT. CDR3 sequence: CASTSGQGWSGNTIYF. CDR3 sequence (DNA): TGTGCCAGCACCTCGGGGCAGGGATGGTCTGGAAACACCATATATTTT.

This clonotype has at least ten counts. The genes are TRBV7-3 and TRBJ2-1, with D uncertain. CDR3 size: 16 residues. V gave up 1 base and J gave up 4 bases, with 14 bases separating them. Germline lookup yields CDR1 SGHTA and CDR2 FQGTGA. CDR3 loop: CASSLMSGPHYNEQFF. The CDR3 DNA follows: TGTGCCAGCAGCTTAATGTCCGGGCCACATTACAATGAGCAGTTCTTC.

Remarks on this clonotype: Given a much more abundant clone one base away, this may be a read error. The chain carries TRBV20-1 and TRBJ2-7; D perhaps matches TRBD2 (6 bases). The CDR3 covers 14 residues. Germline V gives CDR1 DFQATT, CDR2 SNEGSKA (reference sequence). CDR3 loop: CSARGAAGIYEPYF. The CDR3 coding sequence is TGCAGTGCTCGAGGAGCGGCGGGGATCTACGAGCCGTACTTC.

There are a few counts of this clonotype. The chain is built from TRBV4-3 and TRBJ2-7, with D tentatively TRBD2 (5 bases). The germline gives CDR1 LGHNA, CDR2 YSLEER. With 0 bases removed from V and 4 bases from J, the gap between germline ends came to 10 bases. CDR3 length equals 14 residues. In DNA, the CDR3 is TGCGCCAGCAGCCAAGATCGGGGTATATACGAGCAGTACTTC. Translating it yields CASSQDRGIYEQYF.

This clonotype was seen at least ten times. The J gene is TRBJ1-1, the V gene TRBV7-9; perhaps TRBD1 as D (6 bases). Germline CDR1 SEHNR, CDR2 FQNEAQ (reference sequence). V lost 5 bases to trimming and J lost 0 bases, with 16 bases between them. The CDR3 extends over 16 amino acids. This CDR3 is CASSPPGGRMNTEAFF. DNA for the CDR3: TGTGCCAGCAGCCCCCCGGGGGGCCGTATGAACACTGAAGCTTTCTTT.

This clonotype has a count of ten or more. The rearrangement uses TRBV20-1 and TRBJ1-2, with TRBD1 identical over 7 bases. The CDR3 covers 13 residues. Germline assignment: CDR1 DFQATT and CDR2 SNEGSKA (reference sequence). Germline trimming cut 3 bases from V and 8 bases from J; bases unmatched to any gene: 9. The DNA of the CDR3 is TGCAGTGCTAGTGAGCCAGGGGGGGAAGGCTACACCTTC. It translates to CSASEPGGEGYTF.